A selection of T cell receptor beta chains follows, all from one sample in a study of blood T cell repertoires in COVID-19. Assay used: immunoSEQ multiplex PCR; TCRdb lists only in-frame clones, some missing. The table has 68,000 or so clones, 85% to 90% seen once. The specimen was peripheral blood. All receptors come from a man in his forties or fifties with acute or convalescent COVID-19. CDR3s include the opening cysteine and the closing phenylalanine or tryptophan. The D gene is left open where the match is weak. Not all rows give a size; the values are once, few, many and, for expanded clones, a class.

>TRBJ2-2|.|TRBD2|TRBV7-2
TGTGCCAGCAGCCCCTTCTTTTCTAGCGGGAACACCGGGGAGCTGTTTTTT
CASSPFFSSGNTGELFF
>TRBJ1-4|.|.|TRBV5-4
TGTGCCAGCAGCTTAACAGGGTTTAATGAAAAACTGTTTTTT
CASSLTGFNEKLFF
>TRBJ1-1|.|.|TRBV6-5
TGTGCCAGCAGGTCACCGAATAGAGGAAACACTGAAGCTTTCTTT
CASRSPNRGNTEAFF
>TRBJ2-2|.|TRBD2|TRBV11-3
TGTGCCAGCAGCTTAGATGGTGCGGGAGCTTCGGACACCGGGGAGCTGTTTTTT
CASSLDGAGASDTGELFF
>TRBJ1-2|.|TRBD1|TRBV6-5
TGTGCCAGCAGGAGACAGGGGGCCCCGATTTATGGCTACACCTTC
CASRRQGAPIYGYTF
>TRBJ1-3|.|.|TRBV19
TGTGCCAGTAGCGACAGGCGCGACACCATATATTTT
CASSDRRDTIYF
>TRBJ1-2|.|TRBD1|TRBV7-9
TGTGCCAGCAGCTTCCGGGACAGGCGGCACTATGGCTACACCTTC
CASSFRDRRHYGYTF
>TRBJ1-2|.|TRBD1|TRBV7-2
TGTGCCAGCAGAGCCGGGACAGGGATCGGCTACACCTTC
CASRAGTGIGYTF
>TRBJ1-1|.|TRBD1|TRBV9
TGTGCCAGCAGCGTAGCGGGAGGGGGCTACACTGAAGCTTTCTTT
CASSVAGGGYTEAFF
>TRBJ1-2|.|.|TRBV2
TGTGCCAGCAGTGAAGCGTGGACACCCAGCGGCTACACCTTC
CASSEAWTPSGYTF
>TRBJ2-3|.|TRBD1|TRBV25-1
TGTGCCAGCAGTGACGTTTCGGGACAGATTGTGGCAGATACGCAGTATTTT
CASSDVSGQIVADTQYF
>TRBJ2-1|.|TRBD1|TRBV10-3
TGTGCCATCAGTGGGACAGGACAGTACAATGAGCAGTTCTTC
CAISGTGQYNEQFF
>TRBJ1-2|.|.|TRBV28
TGTGCCAGCAGTTCCTCCCCCTATGGCTACACCTTC
CASSSSPYGYTF
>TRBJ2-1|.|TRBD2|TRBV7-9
TGTGCCAGCAGCTCACCGGGACTAGCGGGAGTGAATGAGCAGTTCTTC
CASSSPGLAGVNEQFF
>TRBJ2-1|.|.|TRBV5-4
TGTGCCAGCAGCCCCGGGCGGGCAGTCTCCTACAATGAGCAGTTCTTC
CASSPGRAVSYNEQFF
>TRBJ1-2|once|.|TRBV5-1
TGCGCCAGCAGCTTGGCCGAGGCAGGGTATGGCTACACCTTC
CASSLAEAGYGYTF
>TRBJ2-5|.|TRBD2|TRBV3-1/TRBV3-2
TGTGCCAGCAGCCAAGGGGTTAGCGGGAGTGGGAGAGAGACCCAGTACTTC
CASSQGVSGSGRETQYF
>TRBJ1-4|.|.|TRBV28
TGTGCCAGCAGTTTACCCCCTGGGTGGGGCGAAAAACTGTTTTTT
CASSLPPGWGEKLFF
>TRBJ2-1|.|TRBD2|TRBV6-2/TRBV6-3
TGTGCCAGCAGTTCTAGCGGGAGCCACAATGAGCAGTTCTTC
CASSSSGSHNEQFF
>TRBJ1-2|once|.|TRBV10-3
TGTGCCATCAGTGCAACAGGGAAGATGGGTGTTCATGGCTACACCTTC
CAISATGKMGVHGYTF
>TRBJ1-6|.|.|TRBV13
TGTGCCAGCAGCTTAAGCATCGGACAGTCAAATTCACCCCTCCACTTT
CASSLSIGQSNSPLHF
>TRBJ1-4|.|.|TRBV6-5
TGTGCCACCGCAAGAACGGGGAAGGATGAAAAACTGTTTTTT
CATARTGKDEKLFF
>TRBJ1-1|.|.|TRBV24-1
TGTGCCACCAGTTCGGGAAGAACGAACACTGAAGCTTTCTTT
CATSSGRTNTEAFF
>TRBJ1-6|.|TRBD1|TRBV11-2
TGTGCCAGCAGCTTACTAGTGACAGGGACTTCACCCCTCCACTTT
CASSLLVTGTSPLHF
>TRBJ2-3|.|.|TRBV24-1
TGTGCCACCAGTGATTTTTCGCGGACAGATACGCAGTATTTT
CATSDFSRTDTQYF
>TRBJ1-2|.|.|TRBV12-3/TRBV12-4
TGTGCCAGCAGTTGGCAAAACTATGGCTACACCTTC
CASSWQNYGYTF
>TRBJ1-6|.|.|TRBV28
TGTGCCAGCAGGCCAGGACACATAATCAATTCACCCCTCCACTTT
CASRPGHIINSPLHF
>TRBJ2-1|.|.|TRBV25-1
TGTGCCAGCAGTGAATACGGGAGTAACAATGAGCAGTTCTTC
CASSEYGSNNEQFF
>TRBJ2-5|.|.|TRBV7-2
TGTGCCAGCAGCCTAACGGGAGGGGGCGAGACCCAGTACTTC
CASSLTGGGETQYF
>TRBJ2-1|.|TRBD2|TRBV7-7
TGTGCCAGCAGCCGTCGTGCGGGAGGGCAGAGCTCCTACAATGAGCAGTTCTTC
CASSRRAGGQSSYNEQFF
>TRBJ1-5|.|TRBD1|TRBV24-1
TGTGCCACCAGTGATATGACAGGGTTCCAGCCCCAGCATTTT
CATSDMTGFQPQHF
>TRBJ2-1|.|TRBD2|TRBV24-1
TGTGCCACCAGTGATTTTCTAGCGGGAGGGCGGAATGAGCAGTTCTTC
CATSDFLAGGRNEQFF
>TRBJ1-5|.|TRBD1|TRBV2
TGTGCCAGCAGTGGGGACAGGGGTCTCTCCCTTTATAGCGCCCAGCATTTT
CASSGDRGLSLYSAQHF
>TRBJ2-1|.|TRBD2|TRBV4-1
TGCGCCAGCAGCCAAGGAGGGGCGGGAGGGCCAGGGCGCTTCCAGTTCTTC
CASSQGGAGGPGRFQFF
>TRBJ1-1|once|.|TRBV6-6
TGTGCCAGCAGGGGCGCATACACTGAAGCTTTCTTT
CASRGAYTEAFF
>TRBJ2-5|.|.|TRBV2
TGTGCCAGCAGCGCCCTATTGGGAGGTGATGAGACCCAGTACTTC
CASSALLGGDETQYF
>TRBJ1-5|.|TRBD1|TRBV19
TGTGCCAGTAGTATCGGGACAGTAATTGGGAGCAATCAGCCCCAGCATTTT
CASSIGTVIGSNQPQHF
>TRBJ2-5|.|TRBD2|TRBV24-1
TGTGCCACCGGACTAGCGGGAGTCGAGACCCAGTACTTC
CATGLAGVETQYF